One sample yielded the 15 T cell receptor beta chains listed below, sequenced in a study of T cell repertoires in cytomegalovirus infection. Their cognate antigens are unknown. Using its own MiXCR run on the reads, TCRdb lists one record per CDR3 protein. This sample has 110,000 to 150,000 distinct CDR3 sequences, with 30% to 40% found just once. The specimen was CD8+ T cells from cultured PBMCs, collected from culture after CMV antigen stimulation. Every receptor here comes from a human donor in good health (CMV status not recorded). Some clones in this sample may be carry-over from other donors' samples.

This clonotype has a count of ten or more. The genes are TRBV20-1 and TRBJ1-2, with D perhaps TRBD1 (6 bases). The CDR3 runs to 15 residues. The germline CDR1 and CDR2 sequences are DFQATT and SNEGSKA (reference sequence). Deletions cut 1 base from V and 2 bases from J, with 14 bases between. CDR3 in DNA: TGCAGTGCTAGAGCCTTGGGGGGGGCGAACTATGGCTACACCTTC. This codes for CSARALGGANYGYTF.

The genes are TRBV19 and TRBJ2-3; no clear D gene. V gave up 3 bases and J gave up 6 bases, with 10 bases separating them. CDR1 is LNHDA, CDR2 SQIVND, per germline (reference sequence). The CDR3 spans 13 residues. The CDR3 bases are TGTGCCAGTAGTATTGGGAAGCCGGATACGCAGTATTTT. Translation gives CASSIGKPDTQYF.

This clonotype was found once. The chain uses TRBV6-5 and TRBJ2-7; 7 bases line up with TRBD1. J was trimmed by 0 bases and V by 7 bases; bases with no gene match: 9. The germline V gene has CDR1 MNHEY and CDR2 SVGAGI. The CDR3 is made up of 15 amino acids. CDR3 coding DNA: TGTGCCAGCACTGACAGGGAATTTGGCTCCTACGAGCAGTACTTC. As protein: CASTDREFGSYEQYF.

The chain couples TRBV4-2 to TRBJ2-1, with D perhaps assigned TRBD1 or TRBD2 (5 bases each). This CDR3 spans 14 amino acids. Germline V gives CDR1 LGHNA, CDR2 YNFKEQ. Trimming removed 2 bases from V and 5 bases from J, with 10 bases in between. In nucleotides, the CDR3 is TGTGCCAGCAGCCAACCGGGGCAAGACAATGAGCAGTTCTTC. Amino acids: CASSQPGQDNEQFF.

The chain carries TRBV24-1 and TRBJ1-1; no reliable D call. Germline assignment: CDR1 KGHDR and CDR2 SFDVKD. The V gene lost 2 bases and the J gene lost 7 bases, with 10 bases spanning the gap. The CDR3 is 13 amino acids. CDR3 sequence (DNA): TGTGCCACCAGTGATTCAGAAGTGGATGAAGCTTTCTTT. It codes for CATSDSEVDEAFF.

This clonotype appeared many times. This chain uses TRBV2 with TRBJ2-1; 8 positions agree with TRBD2. This CDR3 is 16 amino acids long. Looked up from germline, CDR1 is SNHLY and CDR2 is FYNNEI. V lost 0 bases and J lost 13; bases outside the gene matches: 14. The CDR3 nucleotides are TGTGCCAGCAGTGAAGCGGGTCTGAGAAGCGGGGGCCCTCAGTTCTTC. The encoded protein is CASSEAGLRSGGPQFF.

The table lists this clonotype with many counts. The chain joins TRBV5-6 to TRBJ2-6, with 9 bases fitting TRBD1. J gave up 2 bases and V 2 bases, and 5 bases lay outside the gene matches. Germline V gene data show CDR1 as SGHDT and CDR2 as YYEEEE. The CDR3 runs to 17 residues. CDR3 protein: CASSLGTGITGANVLTF. The CDR3 region has the DNA TGTGCCAGCAGCTTAGGGACAGGGATAACTGGGGCCAACGTCCTGACTTTC. Filled out from reference TRBV5-6 and TRBJ2-6, the complete variable domain reads DAGVTQSPTHLIKTRGQQVTLRCSPKSGHDTVSWYQQALGQGPQFIFQYYEEEERQRGNFPDRFSGHQFPNYSSELNVNALLLGDSALYLCASSLGTGITGANVLTFGAGSRLTVL.

The V and J genes are TRBV29-1 and TRBJ2-7; the D gene is possibly TRBD1 (5 bases). Germline CDR1 and CDR2: SQVTM and ANQGSEA. The CDR3 length is 12 residues. V was clipped by 6 bases and J by 4 bases, with 13 bases between them. The CDR3 loop reads CSVVKGAYEQYF. The CDR3 coding sequence is TGCAGCGTAGTAAAAGGGGCGTACGAGCAGTACTTC.

This clonotype was picked up many times. The chain couples TRBV28 to TRBJ1-1; tentatively, D is TRBD1 (5 bases). This CDR3 has 12 amino acids. Per germline, CDR1 MDHEN and CDR2 SYDVKM. V gave up 3 bases and J gave up 8 bases, with 10 bases separating them. The CDR3, as DNA: TGTGCCAGCAGTTTTAGGGGATACGAAGCTTTCTTT. This sequence encodes CASSFRGYEAFF.

V gene TRBV2 combines with J gene TRBJ2-3; 11 nucleotides line up with TRBD2. Germline V gene data show CDR1 as SNHLY and CDR2 as FYNNEI. The CDR3 is made up of 17 amino acids. The V and J ends lost 0 bases and 5 bases, in that order; junction bases with no gene match: 7. Here the CDR3 DNA reads TGTGCCAGCAGTGAAGCGCCGACTAGCGGGGAGGAAGATACGCAGTATTTT. Its protein product is CASSEAPTSGEEDTQYF.

This clonotype has a single count. This sequence may be a read error, since a much larger clone differs from it by one base. The chain couples TRBV7-9 to TRBJ1-4; D not certain. CDR3 size: 15 residues. The germline V gene encodes CDR1 SEHNR and CDR2 FQNEAQ (reference sequence). CDR3 loop: CTSSSSEGFNEKLFF. The CDR3 DNA is TGTACCAGCAGCTCCTCCGAGGGCTTTAATGAAAAACTGTTTTTT. Combining the CDR3 with reference TRBV7-9 and TRBJ1-4 gives the whole variable domain DTGVSQNPRHKITKRGQNVTFRCDPISEHNRLYWYRQTLGQGPEFLTYFQNEAQLEKSRLLSDRFSAERPKGSFSTLEIQRTEQGDSAMYLCTSSSSEGFNEKLFFGSGTQLSVL.

This clonotype has a handful of counts. The chain is built from TRBV7-9 and TRBJ2-5; tentative D call: TRBD1 (5 bases). The V gene's germline CDR1 is SEHNR and CDR2 FQNEAQ (reference sequence). The CDR3 is made up of 14 amino acids. Trimming took off 5 bases at V and 5 bases at J, with 15 bases between the two ends. The CDR3 loop is CASSPVEAGETQYF. The CDR3 DNA is TGTGCCAGCAGCCCGGTTGAGGCAGGGGAGACCCAGTACTTC.

The J gene is TRBJ1-2, the V gene TRBV12-3 or TRBV12-4; D unresolved. The CDR3 has 14 amino acids. V shed 3 bases and J shed 1 base, with 9 bases lying between them. In nucleotides, the CDR3 is TGTGCCAGCAGTTTTGGCAGCCATAACTATGGCTACACCTTC. Its translation is CASSFGSHNYGYTF.

This clonotype was observed a few times. The V gene is TRBV12-3 or TRBV12-4, the J gene TRBJ1-1; 11 nucleotides line up with TRBD1. This CDR3 has 14 residues. Trimming removed 6 bases from V and 4 bases from J; junction bases left unmatched: 4. The CDR3 nucleotides read TGTGCCAGCAGGGCCGGGACAGGGGGCACTGAAGCTTTCTTT. It yields the protein CASRAGTGGTEAFF.

This chain joins TRBV6-6 and TRBJ1-4; the D gene is possibly TRBD1 (5 bases). From germline, CDR1 is MNHNY and CDR2 SVGAGI (reference sequence). Trimming took off 5 bases at V and 4 bases at J, with 8 bases between the two ends. The CDR3 is 13 residues long. The CDR3 reads CASSDSLNEKLFF. DNA of the CDR3: TGTGCCAGCAGTGACAGTCTTAATGAAAAACTGTTTTTT.